The rows below give T cell receptor beta chains drawn from one sample of a study of regulatory T cells in long-lasting Graves disease. TCRdb independently ran MiXCR on the multiplex PCR reads; one entry per CDR3 protein. The table shows hundreds of thousands of distinct CDR3 sequences, with 30% occurring only once. The sequencing used peripheral blood mononuclear cells (PBMCs), collected when the disease was refractory, from a patient treated with antithyroid drugs. Receptors originate from a female donor with Graves disease. Each CDR3 is given with its conserved first and last residue. Each record gives: clone size, CDR3 length, D gene, J gene, V gene, CDR3 protein, CDR3 DNA. A D gene is named only where the DNA matches it firmly. Size tells how often a clone was seen (once, few, many) or the class of an expanded clone, and some rows leave it out.

>many|16|TRBD1|TRBJ1-1|TRBV6-2/TRBV6-3
CASSYGGTGSSTEAFF
TGTGCCAGCAGTTACGGGGGGACAGGTAGCAGCACTGAAGCTTTCTTT
>few|12|NA|TRBJ1-4|TRBV29-1
CSGQSIGEKLFF
TGCAGCGGGCAGTCTATCGGTGAAAAACTGTTTTTT
>many|13|TRBD1|TRBJ1-2|TRBV9
CASSVTGDYGYTF
TGTGCCAGCAGCGTGACAGGGGACTATGGCTACACCTTC
>NA|15|TRBD1|TRBJ1-2|TRBV3-1
CASSLKGAGGDGYTF
TGTGCCAGCAGCCTTAAAGGGGCAGGGGGCGATGGCTACACCTTC
>many|15|TRBD1|TRBJ1-2|TRBV27
CASSPTGTGLYGYTF
TGTGCCAGCAGTCCGACCGGGACAGGGTTATATGGCTACACCTTC
>NA|15|TRBD1|TRBJ1-2|TRBV24-1
CATSDRTGGGYGYTF
TGTGCCACCAGTGATAGGACAGGGGGAGGCTATGGCTACACCTTC
>NA|15|NA|TRBJ1-6|TRBV5-1
CASSLEGTFNSPLHF
TGCGCCAGCAGCTTGGAAGGGACTTTTAATTCACCCCTCCACTTT
>NA|9|NA|TRBJ2-7|TRBV2
CHFQGEQYF
TGCCACTTCCAGGGCGAGCAGTACTTC
>NA|14|NA|TRBJ1-5|TRBV10-1
CASSGDTGNQPQHF
TGCGCCAGCAGTGGGGATACAGGGAATCAGCCCCAGCATTTT
>many|15|TRBD2|TRBJ2-7|TRBV11-2
CASSLGSAGSYEQYF
TGTGCCAGCAGCCTGGGGTCAGCGGGAAGCTACGAGCAGTACTTC
>NA|12|NA|TRBJ1-2|TRBV12-3/TRBV12-4
CASSPLGEGYTF
TGTGCCAGCAGTCCACTTGGGGAAGGCTACACCTTC
>NA|15|NA|TRBJ1-3|TRBV6-1
CASQSIKGSGNTIYF
TGTGCCAGCCAATCTATCAAGGGATCTGGAAACACCATATATTTT
>NA|14|TRBD1|TRBJ1-1|TRBV14
CASSQATGWTEAFF
TGTGCCAGCAGCCAAGCGACAGGGTGGACTGAAGCTTTCTTT
>NA|18|TRBD2|TRBJ2-7|TRBV6-2/TRBV6-3
CASPPLTSGSLIRYEQHF
TGTGCCAGCCCCCCACTTACTAGCGGGAGTTTAATTCGCTACGAGCAGCACTTC
>few|15|NA|TRBJ2-7|TRBV9
CASSVDPGPDYEQYF
TGTGCCAGCAGCGTAGACCCGGGACCAGACTACGAGCAGTACTTC
>NA|16|TRBD1|TRBJ1-6|TRBV6-1
CASSQQGAVYNSPLHF
TGTGCCAGCAGTCAACAGGGGGCCGTCTATAATTCACCCCTCCACTTT
>NA|15|NA|TRBJ2-3|TRBV6-1
CASSIFEASTDTQYF
TGTGCCAGCAGTATTTTCGAGGCTTCCACAGATACGCAGTATTTT
>NA|13|NA|TRBJ1-6|TRBV18
CASSDMSDSPLHF
TGTGCCAGCTCTGACATGTCTGATTCACCCCTCCACTTT
>NA|13|NA|TRBJ1-5|TRBV20-1
CSALQESNQPQHF
TGCAGTGCTTTACAGGAGAGCAATCAGCCCCAGCATTTT
>NA|14|NA|TRBJ2-5|TRBV12-3/TRBV12-4
CASTLPGHQNTQYF
TGTGCCAGCACTCTACCGGGACACCAGAACACCCAGTACTTC
>few|15|NA|TRBJ2-5|TRBV3-1
CASSQDVALLETQYF
TGTGCCAGCAGCCAAGATGTGGCGCTCTTGGAGACCCAGTACTTC
>few|16|TRBD1|TRBJ1-4|TRBV27
CASSSNRDRADEKLFF
TGTGCCAGCAGTTCCAACCGGGACAGGGCTGACGAAAAACTGTTTTTT
>few|16|TRBD2|TRBJ2-1|TRBV12-3/TRBV12-4
CASSYRLAGGGDEQFF
TGTGCCAGCAGTTACCGACTAGCGGGAGGGGGTGATGAGCAGTTCTTC
>NA|15|TRBD1|TRBJ1-5|TRBV27
CASRQGAYSNQPQHF
TGTGCCAGCAGGCAGGGGGCTTATAGCAATCAGCCCCAGCATTTT
>NA|17|NA|TRBJ2-2|TRBV2
CASNTAGPGGGTGELFF
TGTGCCAGCAACACGGCGGGGCCCGGTGGAGGAACCGGGGAGCTGTTTTTT
>few|14|NA|TRBJ2-7|TRBV6-1
CASSRAGMSDEQYF
TGTGCCAGCAGTCGGGCGGGAATGTCGGACGAGCAGTACTTC
>many|11|NA|TRBJ1-1|TRBV28
CASRGGGRAFF
TGTGCCAGCAGAGGGGGGGGGCGAGCTTTCTTT
>many|15|NA|TRBJ1-4|TRBV28
CASSLQTGPREKLFF
TGTGCCAGCAGTTTACAGACAGGCCCGCGAGAAAAACTGTTTTTT
>NA|12|NA|TRBJ2-7|TRBV7-9
CASSLAESAEYF
TGTGCCAGCAGCTTAGCGGAGTCGGCGGAGTACTTC
>many|14|NA|TRBJ1-2|TRBV20-1
CSARDPGSNYGYTF
TGCAGTGCTAGAGATCCTGGCTCTAACTATGGCTACACCTTC
>NA|14|TRBD2|TRBJ2-7|TRBV14
CASSQVAGASEQYF
TGTGCCAGCAGCCAAGTAGCGGGAGCGAGCGAGCAGTACTTC
>NA|18|TRBD1|TRBJ2-7|TRBV5-5
CASSRSIIRDRVVLEQYF
TGTGCCAGCAGCCGGAGTATTATCCGGGACAGGGTAGTGTTGGAGCAGTACTTC
>NA|12|NA|TRBJ1-2|TRBV5-1
CASSSDSYGYAF
TGCGCCAGCAGCTCTGACAGTTATGGCTACGCCTTC
>NA|14|TRBD1|TRBJ1-1|TRBV7-2
CASSPLDRDTEAFF
TGTGCCAGCTCACCCCTAGACAGGGACACTGAAGCTTTCTTT
>NA|15|NA|TRBJ1-1|TRBV25-1
CASSETAVENTEAFF
TGTGCCAGCAGTGAAACAGCAGTTGAGAACACTGAAGCTTTCTTT
>NA|16|NA|TRBJ2-7|TRBV7-9
CASSSNRGGVSYEQYF
TGTGCCAGCAGCTCAAACAGGGGGGGGGTATCCTACGAGCAGTACTTC
>few|14|NA|TRBJ2-1|TRBV7-9
CASSPPSGLNEQFF
TGTGCCAGCAGCCCCCCAAGCGGGCTCAATGAGCAGTTCTTC
>many|13|NA|TRBJ1-5|TRBV2
CASSATENQPQHF
TGTGCCAGCAGCGCGACCGAAAACCAGCCCCAGCATTTT
>many|14|TRBD1|TRBJ1-6|TRBV11-2
CASSLGQLNSPLHF
TGTGCCAGCAGCCTGGGACAGCTTAATTCACCCCTCCACTTT
>NA|14|NA|TRBJ2-3|TRBV14
CASSQRPGTDTQYF
TGTGCCAGCAGCCAACGGCCCGGCACAGATACGCAGTATTTT
>few|14|NA|TRBJ1-5|TRBV15
CATSGVRDNQPQHF
TGTGCCACCAGCGGAGTCCGGGACAATCAGCCCCAGCATTTT
>NA|13|TRBD1|TRBJ1-5|TRBV19
CASSTNRGEPQHF
TGTGCCAGTAGCACCAACAGGGGTGAGCCCCAGCATTTT
>NA|13|TRBD1|TRBJ1-5|TRBV12-3/TRBV12-4
CASTLQGDQLQHF
TGTGCCAGCACCCTACAGGGGGATCAGCTCCAGCATTTT
>NA|12|TRBD2|TRBJ2-7|TRBV20-1
CSGGTSQYEQYF
TGCAGTGGCGGGACTAGCCAGTACGAGCAGTACTTC
>many|18|TRBD2|TRBJ2-2|TRBV2
CASHIGPAGLGATGELFF
TGTGCCAGCCATATTGGGCCAGCGGGGCTTGGAGCGACCGGGGAGCTGTTTTTT